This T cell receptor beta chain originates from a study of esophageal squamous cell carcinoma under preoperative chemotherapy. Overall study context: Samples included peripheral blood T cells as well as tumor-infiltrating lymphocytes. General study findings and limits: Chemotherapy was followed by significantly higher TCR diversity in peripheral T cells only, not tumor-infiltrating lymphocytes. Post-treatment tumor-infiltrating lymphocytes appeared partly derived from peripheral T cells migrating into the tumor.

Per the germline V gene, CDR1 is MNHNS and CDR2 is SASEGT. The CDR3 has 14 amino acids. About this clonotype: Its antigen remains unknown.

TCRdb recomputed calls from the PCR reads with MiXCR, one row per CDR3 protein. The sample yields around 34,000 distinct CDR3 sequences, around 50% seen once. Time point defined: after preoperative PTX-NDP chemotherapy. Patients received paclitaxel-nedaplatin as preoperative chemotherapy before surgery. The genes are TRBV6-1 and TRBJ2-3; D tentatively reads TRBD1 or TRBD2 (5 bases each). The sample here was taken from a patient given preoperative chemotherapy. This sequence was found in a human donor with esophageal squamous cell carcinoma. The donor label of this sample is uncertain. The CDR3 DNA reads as TGTGCGAGGAGTCGGGGACGTGCCGACGAGACCCAGTATTTT. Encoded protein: CARSRGRADETQYF.